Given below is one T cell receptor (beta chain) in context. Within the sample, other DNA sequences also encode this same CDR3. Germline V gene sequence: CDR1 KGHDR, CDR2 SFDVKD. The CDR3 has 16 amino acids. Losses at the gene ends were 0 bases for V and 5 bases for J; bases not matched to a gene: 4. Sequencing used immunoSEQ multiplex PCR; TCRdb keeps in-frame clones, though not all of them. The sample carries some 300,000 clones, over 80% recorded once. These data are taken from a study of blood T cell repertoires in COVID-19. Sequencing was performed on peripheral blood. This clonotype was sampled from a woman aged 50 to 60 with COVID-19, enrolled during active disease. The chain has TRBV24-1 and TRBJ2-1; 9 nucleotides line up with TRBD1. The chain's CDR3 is CATSDLTGQGDNEQFF. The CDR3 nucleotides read TGTGCCACCAGTGATTTGACGGGACAGGGCGACAATGAGCAGTTCTTC.